The clone carrying this T cell receptor (beta chain) has only a few counts. The study ran its PCR with 60 Vbeta and 13 Jbeta primers. Only in-frame clones appear in the TCRdb table, and some are missing; sequencing was by immunoSEQ multiplex PCR. The sample has under 110,000 clones, roughly 82% seen once. Germline V gene sequence: CDR1 MNHEY, CDR2 SVGAGI. The CDR3 extends over 13 amino acids. The V end lost 6 bases, the J end lost 4 bases, and 9 bases lay between the germline ends. This record belongs to a study of cytomegalovirus exposure and HLA in healthy donors. This clonotype was obtained from a man aged 45 to 65 in good health and CMV-seronegative. The V gene is TRBV6-5, the J gene TRBJ2-2; D remains unclear. The specimen sequenced was PBMCs. CDR3 nucleotide sequence: TGTGCCAGCAGAAAACAATTCACCGGGGAGCTGTTTTTT. It specifies CASRKQFTGELFF.